This is a list of T cell receptor beta chains from one sample in a study of technical replicates of blood from a handful of donors. Measured with immunoSEQ multiplex PCR; TCRdb has only the in-frame clones, and not every one. The sample holds tens of thousands of clones, over 95% seen once. The sequencing sample was made of T cells isolated from PBMCs. These receptors were collected from a human donor in good health. CDR3s include the opening cysteine and the closing phenylalanine or tryptophan. Each record gives: D gene, clone size, V gene, J gene, CDR3 DNA, CDR3 protein. The D gene is left open where the match is weak. The listing skips clone size in some rows; elsewhere it reads once, few, many or a size class.

d_call: NA
clone_size: NA
v_call: TRBV6-1
j_call: TRBJ2-7
cdr3_nt: TGTGCCAGCAGGGACGGGAGTCTGTACGAGCAGTACTTC
cdr3_aa: CASRDGSLYEQYF

d_call: NA
clone_size: NA
v_call: TRBV19
j_call: TRBJ1-1
cdr3_nt: TGTGCCAGTAGTTGGGGGGGACCTGAAGCTTTCTTT
cdr3_aa: CASSWGGPEAFF

d_call: NA
clone_size: NA
v_call: TRBV15
j_call: TRBJ1-4
cdr3_nt: TGTGCCACCAGCAGAGATCCCAGGGTTGGACTGTTTTTT
cdr3_aa: CATSRDPRVGLFF

d_call: NA
clone_size: NA
v_call: TRBV18
j_call: TRBJ2-5
cdr3_nt: TGTGCCAGCTCACCGAGGGTCAGAGAGACCCAGTACTTC
cdr3_aa: CASSPRVRETQYF

d_call: NA
clone_size: once
v_call: TRBV15
j_call: TRBJ2-7
cdr3_nt: TGTGCCACCAGCAACAGTGAGAACTACGAGCAGTACTTC
cdr3_aa: CATSNSENYEQYF

d_call: TRBD1
clone_size: NA
v_call: TRBV28
j_call: TRBJ2-7
cdr3_nt: TGTGCCAGCAGTTTTGCCCTAGGTGACAGGGGGTACGAGCAGTACTTC
cdr3_aa: CASSFALGDRGYEQYF

d_call: TRBD1
clone_size: NA
v_call: TRBV29-1
j_call: TRBJ1-2
cdr3_nt: TGCAGCGTTGAAGGCAGGGGGCGGAACTATGGCTACACCTTC
cdr3_aa: CSVEGRGRNYGYTF

d_call: NA
clone_size: NA
v_call: TRBV7-9
j_call: TRBJ2-1
cdr3_nt: TGTGCCAGCAGCTTAGTGCAGGGGTCGTTCTTC
cdr3_aa: CASSLVQGSFF

d_call: NA
clone_size: NA
v_call: TRBV5-4
j_call: TRBJ1-2
cdr3_nt: TGTGCCAGCAGCTTGGGCCAGGGGATCGGAGGCTACACCTTC
cdr3_aa: CASSLGQGIGGYTF

d_call: NA
clone_size: NA
v_call: TRBV6-6
j_call: TRBJ1-1
cdr3_nt: TGTGCCAGCAGTTACCGTAAAAACACTGAAGCTTTCTTT
cdr3_aa: CASSYRKNTEAFF

d_call: TRBD1
clone_size: NA
v_call: TRBV19
j_call: TRBJ1-1
cdr3_nt: TGTGCCAGTAGTATAGGACAGGGGTCCCATTCCCCTTTCTTT
cdr3_aa: CASSIGQGSHSPFF

d_call: TRBD2
clone_size: NA
v_call: TRBV6-1
j_call: TRBJ2-5
cdr3_nt: TGTGCCAGCAGGGAGCTAGCGGGAGGGCCAGGGACCCAGTACTTC
cdr3_aa: CASRELAGGPGTQYF

d_call: NA
clone_size: NA
v_call: TRBV28
j_call: TRBJ1-2
cdr3_nt: TGTGCCAGCAGTTTAGGTGGGGCGGGGGGAGGAAACTACACCTTC
cdr3_aa: CASSLGGAGGGNYTF

d_call: TRBD2
clone_size: NA
v_call: TRBV7-9
j_call: TRBJ2-1
cdr3_nt: TGTGCCAGCAGCCCGGAAGCGGGAGCTTGGAATGAGCAGTTCTTC
cdr3_aa: CASSPEAGAWNEQFF

d_call: TRBD2
clone_size: NA
v_call: TRBV9
j_call: TRBJ2-7
cdr3_nt: TGTGCCAGCAGCGTCGGACTAGCGGGATCCGCCCATGGCGAGCAGTACTTC
cdr3_aa: CASSVGLAGSAHGEQYF